This record covers a single TCR beta chain. What it recognizes is unknown. This entry comes from a study of shared clonotypes between healthy human individuals. Study details: The cohort comprised a couple of women and a few men. Their ages spanned 18 to 49 years. The study, taken as a whole, reports: Despite large depth, rarefaction showed incomplete sorted-subset sequencing.

Under the authors' procedure: ImmunoSEQ gave junction-only sequences without quality scores, so filtering differed. Assay used: immunoSEQ multiplex PCR; TCRdb lists only in-frame clones, some missing. V and J calls and clone size are those listed in that table; D and trimming were worked out from the DNA. The table records about 2.4 million clones, roughly 93% of them present only once. Memory CD4+ cells were the fraction left after CD45RA+ naive selection. Germline CDR1 is ENHRY and CDR2 is SYGVKD. This CDR3 region has 12 residues. Trimming removed 10 bases from V and 7 bases from J, with 14 bases in between.

The sample comprised naive CD4+ T cells from PBMCs. Subset reported: CD45RA+ positively selected. The receptor comes from a man between 18 and 29 years old in good health. Some clones in this sample may be carry-over from other donors' samples. The J gene is TRBJ2-1, the V gene TRBV10-3; D is possibly TRBD1 or TRBD2 (6 bases each). CDR3 sequence reads: CARGRGGNEQFF. CDR3 coding DNA: TGTGCCAGGGGGAGAGGGGGGAATGAGCAGTTCTTC.